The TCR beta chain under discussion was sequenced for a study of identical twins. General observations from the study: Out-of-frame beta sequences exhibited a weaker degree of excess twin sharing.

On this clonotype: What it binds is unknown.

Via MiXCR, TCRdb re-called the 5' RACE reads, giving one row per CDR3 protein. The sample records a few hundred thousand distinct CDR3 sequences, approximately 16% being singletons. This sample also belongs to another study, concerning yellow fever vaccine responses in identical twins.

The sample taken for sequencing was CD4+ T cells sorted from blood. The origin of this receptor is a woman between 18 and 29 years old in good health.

The CDR3 sequence is CASSPWTGGTEQFF. The CDR3 coding sequence is TGTGCCAGCAGCCCCTGGACAGGGGGCACTGAGCAGTTCTTC. The J gene is TRBJ2-1, the V gene TRBV9; 11 nucleotides line up with TRBD1. Per the germline V gene, CDR1 is SGDLS and CDR2 is YYNGEE. V was pared by 4 bases and J by 9 bases, with 6 bases of the junction left unmatched. CDR3 size: 14 residues.